This T cell receptor beta chain stems from a study of shared clonotypes between healthy human individuals. Per germline, CDR1 SGHAT and CDR2 FQNNGV. The CDR3 loop spans 18 amino acids. V trimming: 3 bases; J trimming: 4 bases; junction bases outside the gene matches: 16. General study results and limits: Genetic and exposure-history diversity was limited by the small donor number. Sequencing depth was expected to affect clonotype sharing among donors.

Some clones are missing from TCRdb's copy, which holds only in-frame ones; the method was immunoSEQ multiplex PCR. Here the sample spans 2 million to 3 million clones, over 85% being singletons. This clone was detected once. The target antigen is unknown. Sequenced input: naive CD4+ T cells from PBMCs. Stated subset: CD45RA+ positively selected. The clonotype was recovered from a man aged 18-30 years in good health. Some clones in this sample may be carry-over from other donors' samples. This chain links TRBV11-2 with TRBJ2-3; 7 positions agree with TRBD1. CDR3 in DNA: TGTGCCAGCAGCTTCATAAACAGGGGCCCTGAGGGGCCAGATACGCAGTATTTT. This gives the protein CASSFINRGPEGPDTQYF.